This entry features one T cell receptor beta chain sequence. Its specificity is not known. V shed 0 bases and J shed 7 bases, with 15 bases lying between them. CDR3 length equals 14 residues. The V gene's germline CDR1 is GTSNPN and CDR2 SVGIG (reference sequence). This record comes from a study of T cell repertoires in cytomegalovirus infection. TCRdb recomputed calls from the reads with MiXCR, one row per CDR3 protein. The sample records about 330,000 distinct CDR3 sequences, about 35% being singletons. The chain couples TRBV30 to TRBJ1-2; maybe TRBD1 (5 bases). This clonotype was obtained from a human donor in good health (CMV status not recorded). Some clones in this sample may be carry-over from other donors' samples. The input for sequencing was cultured PBMCs, taken from culture after CMV antigen stimulation. Here the CDR3 DNA reads TGTGCCTGGAGTGTGTCCAGGGTGAATAGTGGCTACACCTTC. This gives the protein CAWSVSRVNSGYTF.